This T cell receptor (beta chain) was sequenced in a study of cytomegalovirus exposure and HLA in healthy donors. General observations from the study: Earlier analysis yielded a pattern in which most TCR beta V segments were productive about 90% or about 30% of the time. The CMV antigen specificity of a few CMV-associated chains was confirmed through in vitro analysis. The study found most TCR sequences rare, yet found some public TCRs in many donors. TRBV6-2, TRBV6-3 and other indistinguishable V segments were excluded.

Vbeta (60) and Jbeta (13) primers were used in the PCR. Using immunoSEQ multiplex PCR, the repertoire was profiled, and TCRdb retains in-frame clones only, with some absent. The sample contains about 200,000 clones, more than 75% of which appear only once. Trimming took off 3 bases at V and 4 bases at J, with 16 bases between the two ends. Germline values: CDR1 SGHRS, CDR2 YFSETQ. This CDR3 region has 16 residues. For this clone: What it binds is unknown.

The V gene is TRBV5-1, the J gene TRBJ1-4, with unresolved D. This sequence was found in a woman between 25 and 40 years old in good health and CMV-seropositive. The sequenced material came from PBMCs. In DNA form, the CDR3 reads TGCGCCAGCAGCTCTGAGGAGGTTGGGATTAATGAAAAACTGTTTTTT. Its protein is CASSSEEVGINEKLFF.